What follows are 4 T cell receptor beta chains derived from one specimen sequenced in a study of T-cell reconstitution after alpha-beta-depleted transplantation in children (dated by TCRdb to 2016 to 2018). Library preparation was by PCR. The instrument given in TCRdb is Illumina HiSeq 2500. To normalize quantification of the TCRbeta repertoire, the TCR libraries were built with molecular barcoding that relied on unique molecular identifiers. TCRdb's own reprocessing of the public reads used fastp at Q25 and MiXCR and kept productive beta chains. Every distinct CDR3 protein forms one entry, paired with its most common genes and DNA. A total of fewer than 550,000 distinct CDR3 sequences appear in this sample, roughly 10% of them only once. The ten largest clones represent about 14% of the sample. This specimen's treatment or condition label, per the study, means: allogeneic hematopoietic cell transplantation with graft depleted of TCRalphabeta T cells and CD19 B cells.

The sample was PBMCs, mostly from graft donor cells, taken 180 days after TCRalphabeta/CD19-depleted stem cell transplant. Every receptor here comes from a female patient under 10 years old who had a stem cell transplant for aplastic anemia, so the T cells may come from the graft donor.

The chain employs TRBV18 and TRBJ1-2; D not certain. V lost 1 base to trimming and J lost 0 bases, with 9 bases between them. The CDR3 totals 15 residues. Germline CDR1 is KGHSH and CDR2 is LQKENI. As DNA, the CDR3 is TGTGCCAGCTCACCACGTCCAGCTACTAACTATGGCTACACCTTC. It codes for CASSPRPATNYGYTF.

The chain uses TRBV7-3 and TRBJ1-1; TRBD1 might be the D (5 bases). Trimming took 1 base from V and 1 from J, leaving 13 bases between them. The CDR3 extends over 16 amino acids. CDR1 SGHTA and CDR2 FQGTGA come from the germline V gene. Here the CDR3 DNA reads TGTGCCAGCAGCTTAATGAGGCGGGGGGAGAACACTGAAGCTTTCTTT. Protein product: CASSLMRRGENTEAFF.

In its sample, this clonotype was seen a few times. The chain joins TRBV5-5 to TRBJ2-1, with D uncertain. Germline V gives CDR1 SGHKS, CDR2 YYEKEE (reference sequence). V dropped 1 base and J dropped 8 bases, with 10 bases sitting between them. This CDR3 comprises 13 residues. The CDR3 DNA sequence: TGTGCCAGCAGCTTGTTCCCTTCCTATGAGCAGTTCTTC. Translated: CASSLFPSYEQFF.

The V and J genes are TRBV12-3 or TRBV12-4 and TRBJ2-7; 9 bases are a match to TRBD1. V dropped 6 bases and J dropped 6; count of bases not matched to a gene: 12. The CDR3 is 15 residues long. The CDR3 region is CASSLTGGALSEQYF. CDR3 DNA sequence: TGTGCCAGCAGCCTCACAGGGGGCGCGTTATCCGAGCAGTACTTC.